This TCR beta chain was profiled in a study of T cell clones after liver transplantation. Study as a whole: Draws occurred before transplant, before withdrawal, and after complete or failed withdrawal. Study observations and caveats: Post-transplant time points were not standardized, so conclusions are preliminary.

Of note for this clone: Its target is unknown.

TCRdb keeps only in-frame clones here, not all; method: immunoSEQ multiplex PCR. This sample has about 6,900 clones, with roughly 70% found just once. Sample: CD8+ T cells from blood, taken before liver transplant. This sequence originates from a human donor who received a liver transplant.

CDR3 in DNA: TGTGCCAGCTCACAGAGCCGCGACACTGAAGCTTTCTTT. It is translated as CASSQSRDTEAFF. The rearrangement links TRBV18 to TRBJ1-1; D not certain. V lost 4 bases and J lost 3, with 9 bases in between. The CDR3 has 13 amino acids. The germline gives CDR1 KGHSH, CDR2 LQKENI.